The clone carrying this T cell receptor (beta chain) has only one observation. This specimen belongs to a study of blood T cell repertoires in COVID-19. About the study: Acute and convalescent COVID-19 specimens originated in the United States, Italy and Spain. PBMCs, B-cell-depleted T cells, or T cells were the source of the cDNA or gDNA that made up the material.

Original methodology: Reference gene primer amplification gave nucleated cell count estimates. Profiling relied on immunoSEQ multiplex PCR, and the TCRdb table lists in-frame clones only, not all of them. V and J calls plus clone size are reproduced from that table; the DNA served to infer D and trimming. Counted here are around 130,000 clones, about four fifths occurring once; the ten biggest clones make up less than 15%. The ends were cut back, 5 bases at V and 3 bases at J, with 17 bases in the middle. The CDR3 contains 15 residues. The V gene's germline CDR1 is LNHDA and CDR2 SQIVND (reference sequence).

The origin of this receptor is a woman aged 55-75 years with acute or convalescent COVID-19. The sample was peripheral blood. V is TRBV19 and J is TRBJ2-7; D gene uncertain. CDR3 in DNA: TGTGCCAGTAGTTTGGGTATGGCCAGGAACTACGAGCAGTACGTC. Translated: CASSLGMARNYEQYV.